A single sample is the source of the 20 T cell receptor beta chains below, sequenced in a study of blood T cells in healthy people across ages. Together with a sample-barcoded 5' primer, a J-beta primer mix was included in a second PCR lasting about 7 to 11 cycles. TCRdb re-called the 5' RACE reads through MiXCR, storing one row per CDR3 protein. The repertoire holds some 1.6 million distinct CDR3 sequences, with 30% to 35% as singletons. The sample was blood. The source is a woman in her twenties or thirties in good health.

This clonotype was counted between two and nine times. V is TRBV6-6 and J is TRBJ2-5, with 9 bases lining up with TRBD2. Per germline, CDR1 MNHNY and CDR2 SVGAGI (reference sequence). The CDR3 extends over 16 amino acids. V was pared by 6 bases and J by 4 bases, with 12 bases of the junction left unmatched. CDR3 residues: CASSQAPGLATETQYF. DNA for the CDR3: TGTGCCAGCAGCCAAGCCCCGGGACTAGCTACAGAGACCCAGTACTTC.

The chain has TRBV20-1 and TRBJ2-1; TRBD2 agrees at 11 bases. V lost 2 bases, J lost 0 bases, and 3 bases stayed unmatched. Germline CDR1 DFQATT, CDR2 SNEGSKA (reference sequence). This CDR3 contains 16 residues. CDR3 residues: CSARRLAGSSYNEQFF. The CDR3 region has the DNA TGCAGTGCTAGAAGACTAGCGGGGTCCTCCTACAATGAGCAGTTCTTC.

The chain couples TRBV10-2 to TRBJ2-7; TRBD1 matches 9 bases. Germline V CDR1 and CDR2: WSHSY, SAAADI. The V gene end was trimmed by 7 bases and the J gene end by 6 bases; junction bases not matched to a gene: 13. CDR3 length: 15 residues. Here the CDR3 reads CASKKPGQGPTEQYF. As DNA, the CDR3 is TGCGCCAGCAAGAAACCGGGACAGGGACCAACCGAGCAGTACTTC.

This clonotype came up a few times. The genes are TRBV19 and TRBJ2-5; unclear D gene. This CDR3 spans 14 amino acids. Germline loops: CDR1 LNHDA, CDR2 SQIVND (reference sequence). The V and J ends lost 1 base and 5 bases respectively, with 11 bases between them. In DNA, the CDR3 is TGTGCCAGTAGTATAGGAAAATCGAGGGAGACCCAGTACTTC. Its translation: CASSIGKSRETQYF.

The V and J genes are TRBV5-5 and TRBJ1-3, with D tentatively TRBD1 (5 bases). Trimming took off 7 bases at V and 0 bases at J, with 14 bases between the two ends. Germline lookup yields CDR1 SGHKS and CDR2 YYEKEE (reference sequence). The CDR3 consists of 15 residues. This CDR3 reads CASQGWGGSGNTIYF. Written as DNA, the CDR3 is TGTGCCAGCCAGGGATGGGGCGGCTCTGGAAACACCATATATTTT.

This clonotype came up a few times. V usage is TRBV10-3 and J usage is TRBJ2-7; 8 bases align to TRBD1. The ends lost 5 bases at V and 2 bases at J; junction bases unmatched: 8. The CDR3 is made up of 15 amino acids. Looked up from germline, CDR1 is ENHRY and CDR2 is SYGVKD. DNA for the CDR3: TGTGCCATCAGTTCCGGACAGGGAAGGACCTACGAGCAGTACTTC. Protein sequence: CAISSGQGRTYEQYF.

This clonotype showed up just a few times. The J gene is TRBJ2-4, the V gene TRBV6-5; weak D call: TRBD2 (6 bases). The germline V gene encodes CDR1 MNHEY and CDR2 SVGAGI. The CDR3 totals 13 residues. V shed 0 bases and J shed 13 bases, with 13 bases lying between them. The CDR3 nucleotides are TGTGCCAGCAGTTACTCCAGGGACTCGACGCAGTACTTC. Translating gives CASSYSRDSTQYF.

The gene calls are TRBV20-1 and TRBJ2-1; D is possibly TRBD2 (5 bases). CDR3 size: 16 residues. Germline assignment: CDR1 DFQATT and CDR2 SNEGSKA (reference sequence). Trimming removed 1 base from V and 0 bases from J, with 13 bases in between. As DNA, the CDR3 is TGCAGTGCTAGAGTTGGCTGGGAGAGCTCCTACAATGAGCAGTTCTTC. Translating gives CSARVGWESSYNEQFF.

J is TRBJ2-1 and V is TRBV27; D remains unclear. Germline V CDR1 and CDR2: MNHEY, SMNVEV (reference sequence). The CDR3 totals 11 residues. V lost 8 bases, J lost 7 bases, and 9 bases lay in between. The CDR3 sequence is CASWVMNEQFF. CDR3 bases: TGTGCCAGCTGGGTGATGAATGAGCAGTTCTTC.

The CDR3 loop reads CASSLALSLGRGSRLLSYGYTF. The CDR3 DNA reads as TGCGCCAGCAGCTTGGCCTTGTCGCTCGGCAGGGGGTCCCGCCTCCTATCTTATGGCTACACCTTC. V usage is TRBV5-1 and J usage is TRBJ1-2; 7 bases map to TRBD1. V lost 0 bases to trimming and J lost 5 bases; unmatched junction nucleotides: 28. The CDR3 sequence is 22 residues long. Germline V lookup: CDR1 SGHRS, CDR2 YFSETQ.

V usage is TRBV20-1 and J usage is TRBJ2-3; D is perhaps TRBD1 or TRBD2 (5 bases each). The CDR3 runs to 18 residues. The V gene's germline CDR1 is DFQATT and CDR2 SNEGSKA (reference sequence). The V and J ends lost 2 bases and 0 bases respectively, with 21 bases between them. The CDR3 region has the DNA TGCAGTGCTAGATCGACCGGGACCATTTTTTCTAGCACAGATACGCAGTATTTT. Its translation is CSARSTGTIFSSTDTQYF.

At least ten counts were recorded for this clonotype. The rearrangement uses TRBV3-1 and TRBJ1-6; D unresolved. Per the germline V gene, CDR1 is LGHDT and CDR2 is YNNKEL (reference sequence). CDR3 length: 12 residues. Trimming took off 4 bases at V and 8 bases at J, with 6 bases between the two ends. CDR3 nucleotides: TGTGCCAGCAGCCTGGTGGATTCACCCCTCCACTTT. It encodes CASSLVDSPLHF.

This clonotype has a handful of counts. The chain joins TRBV11-2 to TRBJ2-3, with D possibly matching TRBD1 (6 bases). CDR1 and CDR2 from the germline V gene are SGHAT and FQNNGV. The CDR3 spans 14 residues. The germline V and J ends were trimmed by 8 bases and 6 bases, with 18 bases remaining between them. The CDR3 loop reads CASGWLGGSDTQYF. The CDR3 DNA reads TGTGCCAGCGGCTGGTTAGGGGGTTCGGATACGCAGTATTTT.

The genes are TRBV12-3 or TRBV12-4 and TRBJ2-1; 7 nucleotides line up with TRBD2. The CDR3 length is 16 residues. V lost 5 bases, J lost 4 bases, and 11 bases stayed unmatched. The CDR3 loop is CASSTELARGYNEQFF. The CDR3 bases are TGTGCCAGCAGTACGGAACTAGCGCGAGGGTACAATGAGCAGTTCTTC.

This clonotype was seen at least ten times. The chain joins TRBV20-1 to TRBJ2-7; D perhaps matches TRBD2 (5 bases). V was shortened by 6 bases and J by 0 bases, with 18 bases between the two germline ends. This CDR3 spans 15 amino acids. From germline, CDR1 is DFQATT and CDR2 SNEGSKA (reference sequence). CDR3 bases: TGCAGTGCACCGCATGCGGGCAAGAGCTCCTACGAGCAGTACTTC. The encoded protein is CSAPHAGKSSYEQYF.

J is TRBJ2-1 and V is TRBV7-9; maybe TRBD2 (5 bases). The CDR3 has 16 amino acids. Trimming stripped 0 bases from V and 9 bases from J, with 18 bases between. Germline V gives CDR1 SEHNR, CDR2 FQNEAQ (reference sequence). CDR3: CASSLAGAPIGFEQFF. For the CDR3, the DNA is TGTGCCAGCAGCTTAGCGGGAGCTCCCATTGGTTTTGAGCAGTTCTTC. The full variable domain, rest sourced from reference TRBV7-9 and TRBJ2-1, is DTGVSQNPRHKITKRGQNVTFRCDPISEHNRLYWYRQTLGQGPEFLTYFQNEAQLEKSRLLSDRFSAERPKGSFSTLEIQRTEQGDSAMYLCASSLAGAPIGFEQFFGPGTRLTVL.

This clonotype was detected only a few times. V gene TRBV5-5 combines with J gene TRBJ2-7, with 7 nucleotides matching TRBD2. V lost 1 base to trimming and J lost 5 bases; unmatched junction nucleotides: 6. Germline CDR1 and CDR2: SGHKS and YYEKEE (reference sequence). The CDR3 loop spans 14 amino acids. CDR3 amino acids: CASSLWEGINEQYF. In nucleotides, the CDR3 is TGTGCCAGCAGCTTGTGGGAGGGCATAAACGAGCAGTACTTC.

This clonotype was seen a handful of times. The chain uses TRBV6-1 and TRBJ2-7; weak D call: TRBD1 (6 bases). CDR3 length: 12 residues. Germline loops: CDR1 MNHNS, CDR2 SASEGT. V was shortened by 6 bases and J by 3 bases, with 9 bases between the two germline ends. The CDR3 region is CASRIQGYEQYF. In DNA, the CDR3 is TGTGCCAGCAGGATACAGGGCTACGAGCAGTACTTC.

The chain couples TRBV3-1 to TRBJ2-1, with D possibly being TRBD2 (5 bases). V lost 5 bases to trimming and J lost 4 bases, with 18 bases between them. The CDR3 has 16 amino acids. Germline CDR1 reads LGHDT; CDR2 reads YNNKEL (reference sequence). The CDR3 DNA reads as TGTGCCAGCAGCATCCAGGCCGGGATCTTATACAATGAGCAGTTCTTC. Translated, it gives CASSIQAGILYNEQFF.

Worth noting for this clonotype: A read error may produce the germline difference seen at one junction end. The CDR3 nucleotides read TGCGCCAGCAGCCAAGAAAGCGGGAGGGCCTACGAGCAGTACTTC. Translation: CASSQESGRAYEQYF. The chain joins TRBV3-1 to TRBJ2-7, with 10 bases aligning to TRBD2. The germline gives CDR1 LGHDT, CDR2 YNNKEL (reference sequence). This CDR3 has 15 amino acids.